This entry concerns a single TCR beta chain. Additional DNA sequences in this sample encode the identical CDR3. Clones were sequenced by immunoSEQ multiplex PCR, and TCRdb holds only the in-frame ones, with some missing. The sample lists about 80,000 clones, about 90% seen once, with 5.5% in the top ten. V was clipped by 6 bases and J by 2 bases; unmatched bases: 9. CDR1 is SGHVS and CDR2 is FQNEAQ in the germline V gene. The CDR3 runs 16 residues. This record belongs to a study of control samples from healthy donors and cancer patients. Sequenced input: blood. The chain joins TRBV7-8 to TRBJ2-1, with TRBD2 matching 8 bases. The sequence derives from a man aged 45 to 65 in good health. CDR3 in DNA: TGTGCCAGCAGGGCGGGTCCGGGACTAGCCTACAATGAGCAGTTCTTC. Its translation is CASRAGPGLAYNEQFF. Full variable domain (outside the CDR3, taken from reference TRBV7-8 and TRBJ2-1): GAGVSQSPRYKVAKRGQDVALRCDPISGHVSLFWYQQALGQGPEFLTYFQNEAQLDKSGLPSDRFFAERPEGSVSTLKIQRTQQEDSAVYLCASRAGPGLAYNEQFFGPGTRLTVL.